The source of this T cell receptor (beta chain) is a study of control samples from healthy donors and cancer patients. Some clones are missing from TCRdb's copy, which holds only in-frame ones; the method was immunoSEQ multiplex PCR. The sample has about 12,000 clones, 88% seen once. The CDR3 is 13 amino acids. V gave up 5 bases and J gave up 6 bases, with 12 bases separating them. The sample comprised formalin-fixed, paraffin-embedded tissue. The origin of this receptor is a male donor with melanoma. The V gene is TRBV12-3 or TRBV12-4, the J gene TRBJ2-3; TRBD1 might be the D (5 bases). CDR3 in amino acids: CASSRNRWDTQYF. CDR3 DNA: TGTGCCAGCAGTCGCAACAGGTGGGATACGCAGTATTTT.